What follows are 17 T cell receptor beta chains derived from one specimen sequenced in a study of control samples from healthy donors and cancer patients. Here immunoSEQ multiplex PCR was the method, and the copy in TCRdb shows in-frame clones only, minus some. The sample contains around 140,000 clones, over 75% of which appear only once. The sample was blood. The source of these receptors is a middle-aged man in good health.

The rearrangement joins TRBV19 to TRBJ2-2; 7 nucleotides match TRBD2. With 4 bases clipped from V and 2 bases from J, the junction kept 1 base outside the gene matches. The CDR3 sequence is 14 residues long. Germline loops: CDR1 LNHDA, CDR2 SQIVND (reference sequence). The CDR3 spells CASSTGLNTGELFF. The CDR3 nucleotides read TGTGCCAGTAGTACGGGACTAAACACCGGGGAGCTGTTTTTT.

The CDR3 region is CASLRGVNTEAFF. Here the CDR3 DNA reads TGTGCCAGCCTAAGGGGGGTGAACACTGAAGCTTTCTTT. The V call is TRBV2, the J call TRBJ1-1; tentative D call: TRBD1 (6 bases). V dropped 8 bases and J dropped 0 bases, with 10 bases sitting between them. CDR1 is SNHLY and CDR2 is FYNNEI in the germline V gene. The CDR3 sequence is 13 residues long. Full variable domain (outside the CDR3, taken from reference TRBV2 and TRBJ1-1): EPEVTQTPSHQVTQMGQEVILRCVPISNHLYFYWYRQILGQKVEFLVSFYNNEISEKSEIFDDQFSVERPDGSNFTLKIRSTKLEDSAMYFCASLRGVNTEAFFGQGTRLTVV.

This clone was observed once. The V call is TRBV12-5, the J call TRBJ2-1, with D hard to call. The length of the CDR3 is 11 residues. The germline gives CDR1 LGHNT, CDR2 FRNRAP. V lost 3 bases and J 4 bases, leaving 1 base between the germline ends. The CDR3 spells CASGLYNEQFF. The CDR3 DNA follows: TGTGCTAGTGGTTTATACAATGAGCAGTTCTTC.

V and J are TRBV19 and TRBJ2-5, with D hard to call. The V gene's germline CDR1 is LNHDA and CDR2 SQIVND (reference sequence). V lost 3 bases and J lost 5, with 7 bases in between. The CDR3 totals 12 residues. The CDR3 DNA sequence: TGTGCCAGTAGTATGGATCGCGAGACCCAGTACTTC. Translation: CASSMDRETQYF.

The chain employs TRBV15 and TRBJ2-7, with unresolved D. The ends were cut back, 1 base at V and 5 bases at J, with 9 bases in the middle. This CDR3 is built from 13 residues. Per germline, CDR1 LNHNV and CDR2 YYDKDF (reference sequence). This CDR3 is CATSRVGANEQYF. CDR3 sequence (DNA): TGTGCCACCAGCAGAGTAGGCGCAAACGAGCAGTACTTC.

This clone was counted once. The chain employs TRBV24-1 and TRBJ1-3; weak D call: TRBD1 (5 bases). V was trimmed by 4 bases and J by 3 bases, leaving 9 bases between them. This CDR3 is 14 amino acids long. Germline values: CDR1 KGHDR, CDR2 SFDVKD. The CDR3 coding sequence is TGTGCCACCAGTGACTTCAGGGATGGAAACACCATATATTTT. Amino acids: CATSDFRDGNTIYF.

V is TRBV3-1 (or the pseudogene TRBV3-2) and J is TRBJ2-6; 8 bases agree with TRBD1. The CDR3 length is 15 residues. CDR1 is LGHDT, CDR2 YNNKEL, per germline (reference sequence). Trimming at V came to 6 bases and at J to 1 base, leaving 2 bases not matched to a gene. The CDR3 DNA follows: TGTGCCAGCAGACACAGGGGGTCTGGGGCCAACGTCCTGACTTTC. Protein product: CASRHRGSGANVLTF.

The V gene is TRBV18, the J gene TRBJ2-1; TRBD2 might be the D (5 bases). Germline-derived CDR1 and CDR2 are KGHSH and LQKENI. The CDR3 loop spans 11 amino acids. V was pared by 5 bases and J by 9 bases, with 8 bases between. The DNA of the CDR3 is TGTGCCAGCTCAAGTAGCGTTGAGCAGTTCTTC. Translated, it gives CASSSSVEQFF.

The chain employs TRBV6-1 and TRBJ2-7; D remains ambiguous. The V gene's germline CDR1 is MNHNS and CDR2 SASEGT. Trimming took off 3 bases at V and 0 bases at J, with 6 bases between the two ends. CDR3 length: 13 amino acids. Here the CDR3 reads CASSDLSSYEQYF. The CDR3 DNA follows: TGTGCCAGCAGTGATTTAAGCTCCTACGAGCAGTACTTC.

This rearrangement joins TRBV27 to TRBJ2-1; 9 bases agree with TRBD1. The length of the CDR3 is 14 residues. V lost 7 bases and J lost 7; bases outside the gene matches: 8. CDR1 and CDR2 from the germline V gene are MNHEY and SMNVEV (reference sequence). The CDR3 region is CASTTGTGRNEQFF. In nucleotides, the CDR3 is TGTGCCAGCACCACCGGGACAGGGCGTAATGAGCAGTTCTTC.

The rearrangement uses TRBV29-1 and TRBJ1-1; no clear D gene. V lost 6 bases and J 5 bases, leaving 16 bases between the germline ends. The germline V gene has CDR1 SQVTM and CDR2 ANQGSEA. The CDR3 spans 13 residues. CDR3 nucleotide sequence: TGCAGCGTAAGGGAATTTATTAGAACTGAAGCTTTCTTT. Translated: CSVREFIRTEAFF.

This sequence joins TRBV18 and TRBJ1-2; 10 bases line up with TRBD1. The CDR3 totals 14 residues. From germline, CDR1 is KGHSH and CDR2 LQKENI. Trimming at V came to 3 bases and at J to 3 bases, leaving 1 base not matched to a gene. The CDR3 region has the DNA TGTGCCAGCTCACCCGGGACAGGGGACTATGGCTACACCTTC. This gives the protein CASSPGTGDYGYTF.

DNA of the CDR3: TGTGCCAGCAGTTACCCTACCGGGACAGGGGGTTACGAGCAGTACTTC. Translating gives CASSYPTGTGGYEQYF. The rearrangement uses TRBV6-5 and TRBJ2-7, with 11 bases fitting TRBD1. Germline CDR1 and CDR2: MNHEY and SVGAGI. The CDR3 has 16 amino acids. Trimming at V came to 2 bases and at J to 4 bases, leaving 7 bases not matched to a gene.

The V and J genes are TRBV19 and TRBJ1-5, with D possibly matching TRBD1 (5 bases). Germline V CDR1 and CDR2: LNHDA, SQIVND (reference sequence). V lost 5 bases and J lost 3, with 11 bases in between. This CDR3 contains 14 residues. This CDR3 reads CASSRGGSNQPQHF. The DNA for the CDR3 is TGTGCCAGTAGTCGGGGGGGATCCAATCAGCCCCAGCATTTT.

V usage is TRBV6-1 and J usage is TRBJ1-1; the D is unclear. This CDR3 spans 14 amino acids. Germline-derived CDR1 and CDR2 are MNHNS and SASEGT. Trimming took 3 bases from V and 4 from J, leaving 12 bases between them. The CDR3 region is CASSDVRRATEAFF. In DNA form, the CDR3 reads TGTGCCAGCAGTGACGTCAGGAGGGCCACTGAAGCTTTCTTT.

The chain couples TRBV5-4 to TRBJ1-1; TRBD1 aligns across 7 bases. Looked up from germline, CDR1 is SGHNT and CDR2 is YYREEE (reference sequence). V was clipped by 4 bases and J by 7 bases; unmatched bases: 4. The CDR3 loop spans 12 amino acids. The CDR3: CASSKQGFEAFF. In DNA form, the CDR3 reads TGTGCCAGCAGCAAACAGGGGTTTGAAGCTTTCTTT.

V is TRBV21-1 and J is TRBJ1-2; the table's D call, TRBD1, was not checked against the DNA. TRBV21-1 is a pseudogene locus. The CDR3 spans 13 residues. The CDR3 nucleotides read TGTGCCAGCGGGGACAGGGGTGGGGATGGCTACACCTTC. Translating it yields CASGDRGGDGYTF.